This TCR beta chain was recorded in a study of blood T cell repertoires in COVID-19. Participant ages covered roughly 18 to 89 years across 24 US areas. Clones were sequenced by immunoSEQ multiplex PCR, and TCRdb holds only the in-frame ones, with some missing. The data hold about 320,000 clones, with 90% observed a single time. V lost 0 bases, J lost 7 bases, and 9 bases stayed unmatched. Germline-derived CDR1 and CDR2 are MNHEY and SVGEGT. This CDR3 has 15 amino acids. The receptor was derived from a man aged 55 to 70 who had recovered from COVID-19. Sequencing used PBMCs or T cells enriched from blood (not recorded which). The J gene is TRBJ2-7, the V gene TRBV6-2 or TRBV6-3; 7 bases align to TRBD2. CDR3: CASSYSSAGLLEQYF. The CDR3 DNA reads as TGTGCCAGCAGTTACTCCTCAGCGGGGCTTTTGGAGCAGTACTTC.